The rows below give T cell receptor beta chains drawn from one sample of a study of cytomegalovirus exposure and HLA in healthy donors. Profiled with immunoSEQ multiplex PCR; TCRdb holds only in-frame clones, not every one. The sample yields 70,000 to 100,000 clones, around 70% seen once. The sample consisted of PBMCs. All receptors come from a man in his fifties or sixties in good health and CMV-seronegative. Each CDR3 is given with its conserved first and last residue. The order of the fields is J gene, clone size, V gene, D gene, CDR3 protein, CDR3 DNA. D genes are given only for firm matches. Only some rows state a clone size, as once, few, many or a class for expanded clones.

>TRBJ1-1|.|TRBV7-9|.
CASSARGRGTEAFF
TGTGCCAGCAGCGCAAGGGGGAGGGGTACTGAAGCTTTCTTT
>TRBJ2-7|.|TRBV10-3|TRBD1
CAISGTGGYEQYF
TGTGCCATCAGTGGGACAGGGGGCTACGAGCAGTACTTC
>TRBJ1-4|.|TRBV4-2|TRBD1
CASSQDGRGRFVANEKLFF
TGTGCCAGCAGCCAAGATGGCAGGGGGCGATTCGTGGCTAATGAAAAACTGTTTTTT
>TRBJ1-5|.|TRBV7-2|.
CASSLNNYQPQHF
TGTGCCAGCAGCTTAAATAATTATCAGCCCCAGCATTTT
>TRBJ2-1|.|TRBV4-2|TRBD2
CASSQQPSGNYNEQFF
TGTGCCAGCAGCCAACAACCTAGCGGAAACTACAATGAGCAGTTCTTC
>TRBJ1-2|once|TRBV6-1|.
CASSENGDFYGYTF
TGTGCCAGCAGTGAAAATGGCGACTTCTATGGCTACACCTTC
>TRBJ2-1|.|TRBV5-1|TRBD2
CASSDAGGGRGSYAEQFF
TGCGCCAGCAGCGATGCGGGGGGCGGGAGGGGGTCCTATGCTGAGCAGTTCTTC
>TRBJ2-3|.|TRBV4-2|TRBD2
CASSQERLAGITDTQYF
TGTGCCAGCAGCCAAGAACGTCTAGCGGGGATAACAGATACGCAGTATTTT
>TRBJ1-5|.|TRBV19|.
CATRERTDQPQHF
TGTGCCACCCGGGAAAGAACCGATCAGCCCCAGCATTTT
>TRBJ1-2|once|TRBV19|.
CASGSGTPSNGYTF
TGTGCCAGTGGGTCGGGGACACCAAGCAATGGCTACACCTTC
>TRBJ1-2|.|TRBV6-5|.
CASSYSTNYGYTF
TGTGCCAGCAGTTACAGCACCAACTATGGCTACACCTTC
>TRBJ1-5|.|TRBV9|TRBD1
CASSEGQPNQPQHF
TGTGCCAGCAGCGAGGGACAGCCTAATCAGCCCCAGCATTTT
>TRBJ1-1|.|TRBV18|TRBD1
CASSPRQRDSLTEAFF
TGTGCCAGCTCACCACGGCAACGGGACAGCCTCACTGAAGCTTTCTTT
>TRBJ1-5|.|TRBV9|.
CASSARAGRDQPQHF
TGTGCCAGCAGCGCCCGGGCAGGGCGCGATCAGCCCCAGCATTTT
>TRBJ2-5|.|TRBV2|.
CASSRPWRETQYF
TGTGCCAGCAGTCGGCCCTGGAGAGAGACCCAGTACTTC
>TRBJ1-5|.|TRBV18|.
CASSPHENQPQHF
TGTGCCAGCTCACCCCACGAGAATCAGCCCCAGCATTTT
>TRBJ2-7|.|TRBV14|.
CASSQDVAGALSYEQYF
TGTGCCAGCAGCCAAGATGTTGCGGGGGCCCTCTCCTACGAGCAGTACTTC
>TRBJ1-2|.|TRBV7-9|.
CASSRTDRPYGYTF
TGTGCCAGCAGCCGCACCGACAGACCCTATGGCTACACCTTC
>TRBJ1-3|once|TRBV29-1|.
CSVGPDSNSGNTIYF
TGCAGCGTAGGACCTGACAGCAACTCTGGAAACACCATATATTTT
>TRBJ2-5|.|TRBV5-4|.
CASSANRDQETQYF
TGTGCCAGCAGCGCCAACAGGGACCAAGAGACCCAGTACTTC
>TRBJ1-1|.|TRBV5-4|TRBD1
CASSLGTGIMNTEAFF
TGTGCCAGCAGCTTGGGGACAGGGATTATGAACACTGAAGCTTTCTTT
>TRBJ1-5|few|TRBV6-1|.
CAITGTNSNQPQHF
TGTGCCATCACCGGGACAAATAGCAATCAGCCCCAGCATTTT